The 10 T cell receptor beta chains below come from one sample, sequenced in a study of a mutant IDH1 vaccine in newly diagnosed glioma. Only in-frame clones appear in the TCRdb table, and some are missing; sequencing was by immunoSEQ multiplex PCR. The sample shows under 150,000 clones, around 90% of them seen only once. Sample time point: week 11, during vaccination. In the vaccine, a single dose held 300 ug of the mutant IDH1 20-mer peptide, along with topical imiquimod. No antigen is known for these receptors. Material: PBMCs, obtained from a glioma patient whose treatment included an IDH1 peptide vaccine. The source is a woman in her forties or fifties with glioma.

The rearrangement uses TRBV28 and TRBJ2-7; 8 positions match TRBD1. There are 16 residues in the CDR3. Germline V gene sequence: CDR1 MDHEN, CDR2 SYDVKM. V gave up 2 bases and J gave up 8 bases; unmatched junction bases: 14. CDR3 nucleotides: TGTGCCAGCAGTTTACCCAGACAGGGGCCCCCCACGAAGCAGTACTTC. Translated: CASSLPRQGPPTKQYF.

The chain joins TRBV10-3 to TRBJ2-1, with TRBD1 identical over 7 bases. The CDR3 is 12 residues long. Germline V lookup: CDR1 ENHRY, CDR2 SYGVKD. J lost 8 bases, V lost 6 bases, and 4 bases had no gene match. CDR3 residues: CAIRDRDDEQFF. In DNA, the CDR3 is TGTGCCATCAGAGACAGGGACGATGAGCAGTTCTTC.

This clone has only a few counts. This chain connects TRBV6-1 to TRBJ1-1; tentatively, D is TRBD1 (5 bases). Trimming left V 10 bases short and J 0 bases short, with 9 bases between. The CDR3 totals 12 residues. The germline CDR1 and CDR2 sequences are MNHNS and SASEGT. The CDR3 nucleotides read TGTGCCACCGACAGAATGAACACTGAAGCTTTCTTT. Encoded protein: CATDRMNTEAFF.

The chain carries TRBV9 and TRBJ2-3, with TRBD1 matching 10 bases. The CDR3 totals 15 residues. CDR1 and CDR2 from the germline V gene are SGDLS and YYNGEE. The trim removed 3 bases at V and 3 bases at J, leaving 4 bases unmatched. CDR3: CASSAGDRGTDTQYF. The CDR3 DNA reads TGTGCCAGCAGCGCGGGGGACAGGGGTACAGATACGCAGTATTTT.

V is TRBV18 and J is TRBJ2-3; 10 nucleotides align to TRBD2. The CDR3 length is 14 residues. With 9 bases clipped from V and 2 bases from J, the junction kept 5 bases outside the gene matches. Germline V lookup: CDR1 KGHSH, CDR2 LQKENI. CDR3 in DNA: TGTGCCAGTAGGACTAGCGGAAACACAGATACGCAGTATTTT. The encoded protein is CASRTSGNTDTQYF.

The V gene is TRBV6-5, the J gene TRBJ2-7; 8 nucleotides align to TRBD1. Germline CDR1 and CDR2: MNHEY and SVGAGI. CDR3 length equals 15 residues. V trimming: 8 bases; J trimming: 1 base; junction bases outside the gene matches: 10. The CDR3 spells CASGRQGALSYEQYF. The CDR3 DNA sequence: TGTGCCAGCGGGCGCCAGGGGGCTTTATCCTACGAGCAGTACTTC.

The chain couples TRBV7-3 to TRBJ2-2, with D perhaps TRBD1 or TRBD2 (5 bases each). V gave up 3 bases and J gave up 1 base, with 12 bases separating them. CDR1 is SGHTA, CDR2 FQGTGA, per germline. This CDR3 is built from 16 residues. CDR3 bases: TGTGCCAGCAGCTTCGCCGGGACGGAGAACACCGGGGAGCTGTTTTTT. As protein: CASSFAGTENTGELFF.

The V and J genes are TRBV30 and TRBJ1-2; 7 positions agree with TRBD1. This CDR3 is 12 amino acids long. CDR1 and CDR2 from the germline V gene are GTSNPN and SVGIG (reference sequence). V lost 5 bases and J lost 3; bases outside the gene matches: 3. In nucleotides, the CDR3 is TGTGCCTGGGTGACAGGGTACTATGGCTACACCTTC. This sequence encodes CAWVTGYYGYTF.

This clone has only one observation. The rearrangement uses TRBV6-5 and TRBJ2-7; TRBD1 agrees at 7 bases. CDR3 size: 14 residues. Trimming cost V 4 bases and J 4 bases; bases outside gene matches: 7. CDR1 is MNHEY, CDR2 SVGAGI, per germline. The CDR3 DNA follows: TGTGCCAGCAGTTCCCAGGGCAGGGGGTACGAGCAGTACTTC. Residues: CASSSQGRGYEQYF.

The chain employs TRBV28 and TRBJ2-2; TRBD2 matches 11 bases. Germline loops: CDR1 MDHEN, CDR2 SYDVKM. J was trimmed by 4 bases and V by 6 bases; bases with no gene match: 16. The CDR3 totals 19 residues. The CDR3 DNA follows: TGTGCCAGCAGGATCCTTCCGGGACTAGCGGCGGGACGCACCGGGGAGCTGTTTTTT. Translating it yields CASRILPGLAAGRTGELFF. The full variable domain, in which reference TRBV28 and TRBJ2-2 provide the parts outside the CDR3, is DVKVTQSSRYLVKRTGEKVFLECVQDMDHENMFWYRQDPGLGLRLIYFSYDVKMKEKGDIPEGYSVSREKKERFSLILESASTNQTSMYLCASRILPGLAAGRTGELFFGEGSRLTVL.